A single sample gave rise to the 10 T cell receptor beta chains below, sequenced in a study of T cells after yellow fever vaccination. TCRdb re-analysed the 5' RACE reads in MiXCR, keeping a single row per CDR3 protein. The sample has 300,000 to 350,000 distinct CDR3 sequences; 8% to 9.5% are singletons. The sequenced sample was PBMCs, obtained approximately 40 days after the first yellow fever vaccination. These receptors all stem from a man younger than 35 who received the YFV17D yellow fever vaccine.

This sequence joins TRBV27 and TRBJ2-2; D gene uncertain. V was pared by 7 bases and J by 1 base, with 10 bases between. Germline CDR1 reads MNHEY; CDR2 reads SMNVEV (reference sequence). The CDR3 is made up of 14 amino acids. CDR3 amino acids: CASIPDLNTGELFF. CDR3 coding DNA: TGTGCCAGCATCCCGGACCTGAACACCGGGGAGCTGTTTTTT.

This chain joins TRBV18 and TRBJ1-2; tentative D call: TRBD1 (5 bases). V lost 8 bases and J 3 bases, leaving 10 bases between the germline ends. This CDR3 spans 12 amino acids. Germline V gene lookup returns CDR1 KGHSH and CDR2 LQKENI. Here the CDR3 reads CASIDSYYGYTF. CDR3 bases: TGTGCCAGCATCGACAGTTACTATGGCTACACCTTC.

In its sample, this clonotype was seen many times. J is TRBJ2-2 and V is TRBV10-3, with 7 bases that match TRBD1. Germline CDR1 is ENHRY and CDR2 is SYGVKD. This CDR3 spans 14 amino acids. V shed 5 bases, J shed 1 base, and the junction held 1 base outside the gene matches. The CDR3 here is CAISRDRNTGELFF. The CDR3 DNA follows: TGTGCCATCAGTCGGGACAGGAACACCGGGGAGCTGTTTTTT.

This clonotype was detected ten times or more. The CDR3 region is CASSQDLTVYEQYF. CDR3 coding DNA: TGTGCCAGCAGCCAAGATTTAACAGTCTACGAGCAGTACTTC. This rearrangement joins TRBV14 to TRBJ2-7, with D unresolved. The CDR3 is 14 residues long. Trimming removed 0 bases at V and 3 bases at J, with 9 bases between. The V gene's germline CDR1 is SGHDN and CDR2 FVKESK.

This clonotype turned up a few times. V usage is TRBV9 and J usage is TRBJ2-6; D call uncertain. Per the germline V gene, CDR1 is SGDLS and CDR2 is YYNGEE. The CDR3 is 16 amino acids. Trimming left V 0 bases short and J 0 bases short, with 7 bases between. In nucleotides, the CDR3 is TGTGCCAGCAGCGTAGCTTCGGGCTCTGGGGCCAACGTCCTGACTTTC. This translates into CASSVASGSGANVLTF.

This chain connects TRBV7-2 to TRBJ2-7; D not resolved. Trimming stripped 5 bases from V and 3 bases from J, with 11 bases between. The CDR3 covers 13 residues. Germline CDR1 and CDR2: SGHTA and FQGNSA. The CDR3 DNA sequence: TGTGCCAGCAGCCGAACAGCCGGCTACGAGCAGTACTTC. Amino acid sequence: CASSRTAGYEQYF.

The chain uses TRBV7-8 and TRBJ1-2; weak D call: TRBD1 (5 bases). The V end was cut by 5 bases, the J end by 5 bases, with 12 bases between. Germline CDR1 reads SGHVS; CDR2 reads FQNEAQ. CDR3 size: 13 residues. The CDR3 DNA reads TGTGCCAGCAGCCCCAGGGTCGGGTATGGCTACACCTTC. Translated, it gives CASSPRVGYGYTF.

The V gene is TRBV4-1, the J gene TRBJ2-7; TRBD1 or TRBD2 may be the D gene (5 bases each). The CDR3 spans 15 residues. Trimming removed 0 bases from V and 6 bases from J, with 15 bases in between. The germline CDR1 and CDR2 sequences are MGHRA and YSYEKL. The CDR3 DNA sequence: TGCGCCAGCAGCCAAGATTTAGGGCAGGGACGCGAGCAGTACTTC. Translating gives CASSQDLGQGREQYF.

This clonotype was found many times. The V call is TRBV4-1, the J call TRBJ2-5; 10 nucleotides align to TRBD1. CDR1 and CDR2 from the germline V gene are MGHRA and YSYEKL. V shed 0 bases, J shed 2 bases, and the junction held 3 bases outside the gene matches. This CDR3 contains 16 residues. CDR3 nucleotides: TGCGCCAGCAGCCAAGACGGGACAGGGGAACAAGAGACCCAGTACTTC. Translation: CASSQDGTGEQETQYF.

This clonotype was counted ten times or more. The rearrangement links TRBV5-1 to TRBJ2-1; either TRBD1 or TRBD2 may supply D (5 bases each). The CDR3 is 17 amino acids. V gave up 3 bases and J gave up 0 bases, with 16 bases separating them. CDR1 is SGHRS and CDR2 is YFSETQ in the germline V gene. The CDR3 DNA is TGCGCCAGCAGCTCCGGGTGGGGGAGAAGCTCCTACAATGAGCAGTTCTTC. It yields the protein CASSSGWGRSSYNEQFF. Full variable domain (remainder filled in from reference TRBV5-1 and TRBJ2-1): KAGVTQTPRYLIKTRGQQVTLSCSPISGHRSVSWYQQTPGQGLQFLFEYFSETQRNKGNFPGRFSGRQFSNSRSEMNVSTLELGDSALYLCASSSGWGRSSYNEQFFGPGTRLTVL.